The subject of this entry is one T cell receptor beta chain. Its binding antigen is unknown. One base away there is no much larger clone; base qualities are not given. TCRbeta CDR3 regions were amplified from genomic DNA by means of the immunoSEQ Assay, a bias-controlled multiplex PCR. The original pipeline was this. Within the assay, amplification of reference gene primers was used to estimate how many nucleated cells each sample contained. To quantify the absolute abundance of each unique TCRbeta CDR3 rearrangement, sequence reads were collapsed and filtered. For each sample, productive Simpson clonality was calculated by taking the square root of Simpson's diversity index across productive rearrangements. TCRdb obtained this table from immuneACCESS and retained in-frame rearrangements with V and J assigned. These tables miss some clones; where compared with another copy, unresolved V genes account for less than half of the shortfall, and the remainder is unexplained. The DNA was the basis for D and trimming; V, J and clone size are from that table. The sample table shows about 160,000 clones, and over 75% are seen once. The top ten clonotypes cover 10% to 15% of the sample.

These data are taken from a study of blood T cell repertoires in COVID-19 (dated by TCRdb to 2019 to 2021). Study-wide context: Collaborator samples came from the United States, Italy and Spain and covered acute and convalescent phases of COVID-19. The material from the prospective study consisted of cDNA or gDNA derived from T cells, B-cell-depleted T cells, or PBMCs. The dataset comprised deeply sampled blood TCRbeta repertoires from subjects exposed to, actively infected with, or recovered from COVID-19. A freely available public database, intended as a resource for researchers studying the immune response to SARS-CoV-2, is where the repertoires were released. Samples were obtained from the ongoing ImmuneRACE study (first 160 participants) and from over a thousand subjects provided by 6 global collaborators. The sample metadata nearly always contained a de-identified subject ID, COVID-19 status, age in years and sex. Where available, HLA class I and class II types were obtained from metadata supplied by the sample provider rather than from assay-based typing.

Another Seattle source contributed samples from volunteer blood donors who had recovered from COVID-19. The collaborating institutions used their own protocols to collect whole blood in K2EDTA tubes. Collaborator samples were shipped for TCRbeta analysis as frozen whole blood, isolated PBMCs, or DNA extracted from either sample type. CDR3 length: 13 amino acids, cysteine to phenylalanine. Only the CDR3 DNA stays, 39 bases, in frame from base 1. V lost 8 bases and J lost 6 bases, and the count of bases not matched to a germline gene is 6. Via the germline V gene (reference sequence), CDR1 is LNHDA and CDR2 SQIVND. The paper as a whole reports these results and caveats: The quantity of clinical and demographic metadata differed by source and by participant and was supplied without curation.

Here the chain combines TRBV19 and TRBJ2-1; 8 bases in the middle match TRBD1. This receptor was taken from a man in his 70s who had recovered from COVID-19. Sequenced: peripheral blood. The bases are TGTGCCAGTCGACAGGGGATTGGCAATGAGCAGTTCTTC. Its protein product is CASRQGIGNEQFF.